The TCR beta chain under discussion was sequenced for a study of blood T cell repertoires in COVID-19. The overall study: Acute and convalescent COVID-19 specimens originated in the United States, Italy and Spain.

In germline, CDR1 is SGHTA, CDR2 FQGNSA. The CDR3 has 14 amino acids. With 1 base removed from V and 6 bases from J, the gap between germline ends came to 10 bases. Profiling relied on immunoSEQ multiplex PCR, and the TCRdb table lists in-frame clones only, not all of them. The sample contains approximately 70,000 clones, approximately 83% of which appear only once. The specimen sequenced was peripheral blood. The rearrangement uses TRBV7-2 and TRBJ2-1; weak D call: TRBD1 (5 bases). This clonotype was obtained from a man of 80 years or more with active or convalescent COVID-19. The CDR3 region is CASSLGQGVNEQFF. The CDR3 DNA sequence: TGTGCCAGCAGCTTAGGTCAGGGCGTCAATGAGCAGTTCTTC.